Each of the 9 T cell receptor beta chains below was sequenced from the same sample in a study of cytomegalovirus exposure and HLA in healthy donors. The PCR made use of 60 Vbeta and 13 Jbeta primers. Sequencing used immunoSEQ multiplex PCR; TCRdb keeps in-frame clones, though not all of them. The profile shows fewer than 150,000 clones, 74% of them singletons. Source material: PBMCs. The receptors come from a woman aged 45-65 years in good health and CMV-seropositive.

The chain recombines TRBV5-6 with TRBJ2-7; a possible D gene is TRBD1 (6 bases). Germline CDR1 is SGHDT and CDR2 is YYEEEE. CDR3 size: 14 residues. V was cut by 4 bases and J by 6 bases, with 17 bases left in between. The CDR3, as DNA: TGTGCCAGCAGCACTACAGGGCTAGAAGTCGAGCAGTACTTC. Residues: CASSTTGLEVEQYF. Using reference TRBV5-6 and TRBJ2-7 for the parts outside the CDR3, the full variable domain is DAGVTQSPTHLIKTRGQQVTLRCSPKSGHDTVSWYQQALGQGPQFIFQYYEEEERQRGNFPDRFSGHQFPNYSSELNVNALLLGDSALYLCASSTTGLEVEQYFGPGTRLTVT.

The chain carries TRBV18 and TRBJ2-2; 10 bases agree with TRBD2. Germline-derived CDR1 and CDR2 are KGHSH and LQKENI. The CDR3 is 14 amino acids. J gave up 7 bases and V 5 bases, and 4 bases lay outside the gene matches. The CDR3 DNA follows: TGTGCCAGCTCAGGACTAGCGGTAAACGGGGAGCTGTTTTTT. Protein sequence: CASSGLAVNGELFF.

The chain has TRBV28 and TRBJ2-7; 9 bases are a match to TRBD2. In germline, CDR1 is MDHEN, CDR2 SYDVKM. V shed 4 bases, J shed 4 bases, and the junction held 11 bases outside the gene matches. The CDR3 length is 16 residues. CDR3 DNA: TGTGCCAGCAGTTCCTTCGGACTAGCGTTCCGTTACGAGCAGTACTTC. Amino acids: CASSSFGLAFRYEQYF.

This rearrangement joins TRBV7-2 to TRBJ1-3, with TRBD1 matching over 8 bases. Unmatched junction bases numbered 3, after V lost 5 bases and J lost 0 bases. The V gene's germline CDR1 is SGHTA and CDR2 FQGNSA. The CDR3 contains 15 residues. The CDR3 loop reads CASSQGATSGNTIYF. Written as DNA, the CDR3 is TGTGCCAGCAGCCAGGGGGCGACCTCTGGAAACACCATATATTTT.

This clone was found once. The CDR3 DNA reads TGTGCCAGCAGGCCGACTGAGGGTAATTCACCCCTCCACTTT. Its protein is CASRPTEGNSPLHF. The chain joins TRBV2 to TRBJ1-6; no firm D call. The V end was cut by 6 bases, the J end by 6 bases, with 12 bases between. Germline CDR1 and CDR2: SNHLY and FYNNEI. The CDR3 loop spans 14 amino acids.

This clone was found once. The chain carries TRBV7-2 and TRBJ2-2, with unresolved D. Germline V lookup: CDR1 SGHTA, CDR2 FQGNSA. This CDR3 comprises 11 residues. CDR3 in DNA: TGTGCGGTTTCACTTTTTGGGGAGCTGTTTTTT. Translation: CAVSLFGELFF.

The genes are TRBV28 and TRBJ1-4; D remains unclear. Between the trimmed V and J ends, which lost 6 bases and 3 bases, there was a span of 14 bases. Per germline, CDR1 MDHEN and CDR2 SYDVKM. This CDR3 is 15 amino acids long. CDR3 amino acids: CASRPSGRANEKLFF. As DNA, the CDR3 is TGTGCCAGCAGGCCCAGCGGTAGGGCTAATGAAAAACTGTTTTTT.

J is TRBJ1-1 and V is TRBV30; D might be TRBD1 (6 bases). Trimming pared 5 bases from V and 6 bases from J, leaving 16 bases between. Germline lookup yields CDR1 GTSNPN and CDR2 SVGIG (reference sequence). The CDR3 totals 13 residues. Here the CDR3 DNA reads TGTGCCTGGGATACCTACAGGGTCTCTGAAGCTTTCTTT. It is translated as CAWDTYRVSEAFF.

In DNA form, the CDR3 reads TGTGCCAGCAGATCAGGGAATCAGCCCCAGCATTTT. This gives the protein CASRSGNQPQHF. The rearrangement uses TRBV6-6 and TRBJ1-5, with D possibly matching TRBD1 (5 bases). Germline loops: CDR1 MNHNY, CDR2 SVGAGI (reference sequence). The CDR3 runs to 12 residues. V was trimmed by 6 bases and J by 4 bases, leaving 7 bases between them.